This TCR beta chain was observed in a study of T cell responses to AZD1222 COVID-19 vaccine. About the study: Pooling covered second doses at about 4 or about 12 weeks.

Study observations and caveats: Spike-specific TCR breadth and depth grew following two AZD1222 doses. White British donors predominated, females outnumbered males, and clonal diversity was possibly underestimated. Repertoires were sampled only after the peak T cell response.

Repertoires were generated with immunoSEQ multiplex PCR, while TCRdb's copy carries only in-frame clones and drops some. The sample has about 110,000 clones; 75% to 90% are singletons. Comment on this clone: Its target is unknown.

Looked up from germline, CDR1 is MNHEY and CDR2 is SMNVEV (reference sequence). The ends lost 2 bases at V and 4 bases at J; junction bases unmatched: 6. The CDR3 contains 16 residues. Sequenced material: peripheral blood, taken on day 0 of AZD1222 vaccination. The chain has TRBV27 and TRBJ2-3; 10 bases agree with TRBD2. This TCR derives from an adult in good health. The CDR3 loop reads CASSLGLAGVADTQYF. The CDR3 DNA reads TGTGCCAGCAGTTTAGGGCTAGCGGGAGTGGCAGATACGCAGTATTTT.